One sample yielded the 16 T cell receptor beta chains listed below, sequenced in a study of blood T cell repertoires in COVID-19. The repertoire was sequenced with immunoSEQ multiplex PCR; TCRdb's copy has only in-frame clones and lacks some. This sample has about 250,000 clones; about nine tenths occur once, and the top ten carry 2.5% to 3%. Material for sequencing was PBMCs or T cells enriched from blood (not recorded which). Every receptor here comes from a woman younger than 45 with acute COVID-19.

This chain uses TRBV18 with TRBJ1-1; no clear D. This CDR3 spans 14 amino acids. Germline lookup yields CDR1 KGHSH and CDR2 LQKENI. Trimming took 3 bases from V and 1 from J, leaving 9 bases between them. In DNA, the CDR3 is TGTGCCAGCTCACCCCTTGCGAAGAACACTGAAGCTTTCTTT. It encodes CASSPLAKNTEAFF.

This chain connects TRBV6-4 to TRBJ1-6, with 9 bases aligning to TRBD1. The trim removed 4 bases at V and 8 bases at J, leaving 6 bases unmatched. This CDR3 is built from 15 residues. Germline V CDR1 and CDR2: MRHNA, SNTAGT. The CDR3 loop reads CASSAERDRDSPLHF. The CDR3 nucleotides read TGTGCCAGCAGTGCTGAGCGGGACAGGGATTCACCCCTCCACTTT.

This chain uses TRBV10-2 with TRBJ2-1; 8 nucleotides line up with TRBD2. Per the germline V gene, CDR1 is WSHSY and CDR2 is SAAADI. V was pared by 0 bases and J by 3 bases, with 7 bases of the junction left unmatched. The CDR3 is 17 amino acids. The chain's CDR3 is CASSESAGGRGYNEQFF. DNA for the CDR3: TGCGCCAGCAGTGAGTCGGCGGGGGGTCGGGGCTACAATGAGCAGTTCTTC.

V gene TRBV7-2 combines with J gene TRBJ2-1, with 8 bases lining up with TRBD1. The V and J ends lost 0 bases and 7 bases, in that order; junction bases with no gene match: 8. The CDR3 spans 16 residues. Germline V gives CDR1 SGHTA, CDR2 FQGNSA. CDR3 DNA: TGTGCCAGCAGCTTAGCGCCGAGACAGGGGTCAAATGAGCAGTTCTTC. It specifies CASSLAPRQGSNEQFF. Based on the CDR3 plus reference TRBV7-2 and TRBJ2-1, the full variable domain is GAGVSQSPSNKVTEKGKDVELRCDPISGHTALYWYRQSLGQGLEFLIYFQGNSAPDKSGLPSDRFSAERTGGSVSTLTIQRTQQEDSAVYLCASSLAPRQGSNEQFFGPGTRLTVL.

The V gene is TRBV12-3 or TRBV12-4, the J gene TRBJ2-1; 7 bases fit TRBD1. J gave up 4 bases and V 6 bases, and 3 bases lay outside the gene matches. The CDR3 loop spans 13 amino acids. The CDR3 loop reads CASRPGQYNEQFF. The CDR3 DNA sequence: TGTGCCAGCAGACCGGGACAGTACAATGAGCAGTTCTTC.

The rearrangement joins TRBV19 to TRBJ1-1, with D perhaps matching TRBD1 (6 bases). Trimming removed 3 bases at V and 3 bases at J, with 11 bases between. This CDR3 region has 14 residues. The germline CDR1 and CDR2 sequences are LNHDA and SQIVND (reference sequence). The DNA of the CDR3 is TGTGCCAGTAGTATCGGACAGATCTACACTGAAGCTTTCTTT. It specifies CASSIGQIYTEAFF.

The V and J genes are TRBV28 and TRBJ1-2, with 12 positions matching TRBD1. The CDR3 contains 15 residues. The junction had 7 bases not matched to a gene; V was cut back by 7 bases and J by 4 bases. Germline V gives CDR1 MDHEN, CDR2 SYDVKM. The CDR3 spells CASTPPGQGAYGYTF. The CDR3 bases are TGTGCCAGCACCCCCCCGGGACAGGGGGCCTATGGCTACACCTTC.

V and J are TRBV27 and TRBJ1-2, with D hard to call. The CDR3 runs 13 residues. Germline V gives CDR1 MNHEY, CDR2 SMNVEV (reference sequence). V lost 2 bases to trimming and J lost 4 bases, with 8 bases between them. The CDR3 sequence is CASSLRSGYGYTF. The CDR3 nucleotides read TGTGCCAGCAGTTTACGGTCTGGCTATGGCTACACCTTC.

The chain carries TRBV29-1 and TRBJ1-5; weak D call: TRBD1 (6 bases). The CDR3 runs 13 residues. Germline lookup yields CDR1 SQVTM and CDR2 ANQGSEA. The V end lost 4 bases, the J end lost 5 bases, and 12 bases lay between the germline ends. The CDR3 DNA is TGCAGCGTTGCTCAGGGGAGGGATCAGCCCCAGCATTTT. This translates into CSVAQGRDQPQHF. Looking up the rest from reference TRBV29-1 and TRBJ1-5 gives the full variable domain: SAVISQKPSRDICQRGTSLTIQCQVDSQVTMMFWYRQQPGQSLTLIATANQGSEATYESGFVIDKFPISRPNLTFSTLTVSNMSPEDSSIYLCSVAQGRDQPQHFGDGTRLSIL.

The chain combines TRBV5-1 with TRBJ2-1; 10 bases agree with TRBD1. The CDR3 contains 12 residues. Trimming cost V 6 bases and J 10 bases; bases outside gene matches: 4. Germline CDR1 SGHRS, CDR2 YFSETQ. The DNA of the CDR3 is TGCGCCAGCACGGGACAGGGGAACGAGCAGTTCTTC. Translating it yields CASTGQGNEQFF. Together with reference TRBV5-1 and TRBJ2-1, the CDR3 gives the full variable domain: KAGVTQTPRYLIKTRGQQVTLSCSPISGHRSVSWYQQTPGQGLQFLFEYFSETQRNKGNFPGRFSGRQFSNSRSEMNVSTLELGDSALYLCASTGQGNEQFFGPGTRLTVL.

V usage is TRBV6-6 and J usage is TRBJ2-5, with D uncertain. V lost 6 bases, J lost 3 bases, and 5 bases lay in between. From germline, CDR1 is MNHNY and CDR2 SVGAGI (reference sequence). The CDR3 is made up of 11 amino acids. In DNA form, the CDR3 reads TGTGCCAGCAGCTCTGAAGAGACCCAGTACTTC. Protein sequence: CASSSEETQYF.

A word on this clone: Other DNA sequences within the sample encode an identical CDR3. The chain recombines TRBV6-5 with TRBJ1-1, with D unresolved. The CDR3 sequence is 13 residues long. Trimming took off 0 bases at V and 1 base at J, with 3 bases between the two ends. CDR1 is MNHEY, CDR2 SVGAGI, per germline. The CDR3 region is CASSYSRNTEAFF. In DNA, the CDR3 is TGTGCCAGCAGTTACTCCAGGAACACTGAAGCTTTCTTT.

The chain employs TRBV7-8 and TRBJ1-1; 10 nucleotides match TRBD1. CDR3 length: 20 amino acids. CDR1 SGHVS and CDR2 FQNEAQ come from the germline V gene. V shed 5 bases, J shed 2 bases, and the junction held 20 bases outside the gene matches. The CDR3 loop reads CASSLRDRGRDTRGNTEAFF. Here the CDR3 DNA reads TGTGCCAGCAGCCTACGGGACAGGGGTCGTGATACAAGAGGAAACACTGAAGCTTTCTTT.

CDR3 in amino acids: CATSSSGEEGEKLFF. CDR3 nucleotides: TGTGCCACCAGCAGCTCGGGGGAAGAAGGAGAAAAACTGTTTTTT. The chain employs TRBV15 and TRBJ1-4; tentative D call: TRBD1 (5 bases). V was clipped by 3 bases and J by 8 bases, with 16 bases between them. CDR3 length: 15 residues. CDR1 and CDR2 from the germline V gene are LNHNV and YYDKDF (reference sequence).

V and J are TRBV19 and TRBJ2-3, with 7 bases fitting TRBD2. This CDR3 comprises 15 residues. V lost 6 bases, J lost 2 bases, and 8 bases stayed unmatched. The germline CDR1 and CDR2 sequences are LNHDA and SQIVND (reference sequence). CDR3 nucleotide sequence: TGTGCCAGTAGGGGGCGCGGGAGTTACACAGATACGCAGTATTTT. As protein: CASRGRGSYTDTQYF.

The chain combines TRBV3-1 (or the pseudogene TRBV3-2) with TRBJ1-4; 9 nucleotides match TRBD1. The CDR3 sequence is 15 residues long. CDR1 is LGHDT and CDR2 is YNNKEL in the germline V gene (reference sequence). The V and J ends lost 6 bases and 3 bases, in that order; junction bases with no gene match: 5. In nucleotides, the CDR3 is TGTGCCAGCAGGGACAGGGGCAGGCCTAATGAAAAACTGTTTTTT. This translates into CASRDRGRPNEKLFF.